This T cell receptor beta chain was retrieved from a study of PD-L1 blockade in urothelial cancer. A note on this clone: Compared with germline, one end of the junction differs, possibly owing to a read error.

Patient disease was locally advanced or metastatic urothelial carcinoma. The CDR3 is made up of 12 amino acids. Looked up from germline, CDR1 is LNHNV and CDR2 is YYDKDF (reference sequence). Only in-frame clones appear in the TCRdb table, and some are missing; sequencing was by immunoSEQ multiplex PCR. Counted here are approximately 110,000 clones, around 85% occurring once; the ten biggest clones make up 2% to 3%. This chain connects TRBV15 to TRBJ1-4; unclear D gene. This sequence originates from a man aged 50 to 60 with urothelial cancer. Sequenced material: PBMCs, taken around atezolizumab (anti-PD-L1) treatment. Here the CDR3 reads CATEGSNEKLFF. The CDR3 nucleotides read TGTGCCACCGAGGGATCTAACGAAAAACTGTTTTTT.